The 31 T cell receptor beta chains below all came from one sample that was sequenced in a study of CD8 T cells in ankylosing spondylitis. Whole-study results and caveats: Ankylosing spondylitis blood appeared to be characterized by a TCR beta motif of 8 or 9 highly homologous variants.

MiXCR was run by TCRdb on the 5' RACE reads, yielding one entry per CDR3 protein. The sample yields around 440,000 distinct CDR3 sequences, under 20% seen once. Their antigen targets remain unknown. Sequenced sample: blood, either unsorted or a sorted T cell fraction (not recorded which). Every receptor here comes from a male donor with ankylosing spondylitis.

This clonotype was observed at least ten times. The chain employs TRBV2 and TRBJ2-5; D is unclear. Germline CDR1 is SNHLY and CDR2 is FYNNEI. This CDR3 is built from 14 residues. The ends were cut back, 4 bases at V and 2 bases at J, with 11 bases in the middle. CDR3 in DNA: TGTGCCAGCAGTGTGGGTAGATCTCAAGAGACCCAGTACTTC. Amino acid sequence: CASSVGRSQETQYF.

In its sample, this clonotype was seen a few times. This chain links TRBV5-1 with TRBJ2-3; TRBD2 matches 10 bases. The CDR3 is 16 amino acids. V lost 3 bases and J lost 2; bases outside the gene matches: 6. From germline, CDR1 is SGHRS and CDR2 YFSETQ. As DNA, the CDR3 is TGCGCCAGCAGCTCAAGTAGCGGGGGGAACACAGATACGCAGTATTTT. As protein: CASSSSSGGNTDTQYF.

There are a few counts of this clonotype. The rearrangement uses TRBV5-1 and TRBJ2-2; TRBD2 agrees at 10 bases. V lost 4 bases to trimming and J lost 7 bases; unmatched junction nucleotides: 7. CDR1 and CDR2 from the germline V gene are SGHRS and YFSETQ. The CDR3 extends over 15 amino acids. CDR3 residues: CASSDSGRARGELFF. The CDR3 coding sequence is TGCGCCAGCAGCGACAGCGGGAGGGCTCGCGGGGAGCTGTTTTTT.

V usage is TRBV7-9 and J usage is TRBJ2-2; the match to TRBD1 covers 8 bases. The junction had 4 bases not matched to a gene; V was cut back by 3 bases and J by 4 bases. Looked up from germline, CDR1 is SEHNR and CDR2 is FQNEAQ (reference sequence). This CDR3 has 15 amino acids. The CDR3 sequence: CASSFTGGSTGELFF. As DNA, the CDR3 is TGTGCCAGCAGCTTCACAGGGGGAAGCACCGGGGAGCTGTTTTTT.

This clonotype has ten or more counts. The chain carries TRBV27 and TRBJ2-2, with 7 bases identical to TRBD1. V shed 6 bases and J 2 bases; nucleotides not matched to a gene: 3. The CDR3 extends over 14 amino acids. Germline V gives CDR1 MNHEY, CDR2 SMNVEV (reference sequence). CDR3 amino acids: CASSRDSNTGELFF. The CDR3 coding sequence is TGTGCCAGCAGCCGGGACAGTAACACCGGGGAGCTGTTTTTT.

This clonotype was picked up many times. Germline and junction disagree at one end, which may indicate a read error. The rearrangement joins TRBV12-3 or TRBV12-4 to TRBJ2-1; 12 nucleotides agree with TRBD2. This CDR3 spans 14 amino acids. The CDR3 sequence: CASSLAGGPGEQFF. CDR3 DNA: TGTGCCAGCAGTCTAGCGGGGGGGCCTGGGGAGCAGTTCTTC.

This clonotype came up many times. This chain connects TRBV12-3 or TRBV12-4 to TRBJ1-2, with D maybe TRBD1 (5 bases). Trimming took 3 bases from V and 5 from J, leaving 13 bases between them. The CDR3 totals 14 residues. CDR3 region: CASSLLGPQYGYTF. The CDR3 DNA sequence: TGTGCCAGCAGTTTGCTGGGGCCTCAGTATGGCTACACCTTC.

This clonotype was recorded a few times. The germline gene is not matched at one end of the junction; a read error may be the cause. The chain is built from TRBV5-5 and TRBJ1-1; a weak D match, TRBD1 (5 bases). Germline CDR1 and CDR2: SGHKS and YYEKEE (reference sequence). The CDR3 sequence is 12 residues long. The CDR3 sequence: CATGGEGTEAFF. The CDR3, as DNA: TGTGCCACCGGGGGGGAGGGGACTGAAGCTTTTTTT.

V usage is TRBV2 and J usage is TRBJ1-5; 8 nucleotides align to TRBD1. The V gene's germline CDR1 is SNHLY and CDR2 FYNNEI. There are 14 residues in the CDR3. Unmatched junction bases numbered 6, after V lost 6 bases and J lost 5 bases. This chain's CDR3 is CASSQDRADQPQHF. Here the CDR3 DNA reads TGTGCCAGCAGCCAGGACAGGGCAGATCAGCCCCAGCATTTT.

Here the CDR3 reads CASPTGTSGALQETQYF. The CDR3 region has the DNA TGCGCCAGCCCAACCGGGACTAGCGGGGCCCTCCAAGAGACCCAGTACTTC. The chain couples TRBV4-1 to TRBJ2-5; 13 positions agree with TRBD2. Germline CDR1 and CDR2: MGHRA and YSYEKL. The V segment lost 8 bases and the J segment 1 base; nucleotides outside the gene matches: 10. This CDR3 has 17 amino acids.

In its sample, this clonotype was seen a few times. The CDR3: CSAGPRLAKNIQYF. CDR3 DNA: TGCAGTGCAGGCCCGCGCTTGGCCAAAAACATTCAGTACTTC. The gene calls are TRBV20-1 and TRBJ2-4, with D uncertain. V lost 6 bases, J lost 1 base, and 13 bases lay in between. CDR1 is DFQATT, CDR2 SNEGSKA, per germline (reference sequence). This CDR3 spans 14 amino acids.

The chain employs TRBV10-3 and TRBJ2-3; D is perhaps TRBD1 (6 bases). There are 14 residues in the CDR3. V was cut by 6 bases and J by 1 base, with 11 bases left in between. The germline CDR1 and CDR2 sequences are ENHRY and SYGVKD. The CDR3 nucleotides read TGTGCCATCAGAGAAGGGACACGCACAGATACGCAGTATTTT. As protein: CAIREGTRTDTQYF.

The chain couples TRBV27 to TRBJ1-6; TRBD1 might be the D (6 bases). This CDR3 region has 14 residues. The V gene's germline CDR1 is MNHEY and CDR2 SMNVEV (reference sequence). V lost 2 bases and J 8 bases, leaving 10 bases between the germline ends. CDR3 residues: CASSLKGGDSPLHF. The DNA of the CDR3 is TGTGCCAGCAGTTTAAAAGGGGGAGATTCACCCCTCCACTTT.

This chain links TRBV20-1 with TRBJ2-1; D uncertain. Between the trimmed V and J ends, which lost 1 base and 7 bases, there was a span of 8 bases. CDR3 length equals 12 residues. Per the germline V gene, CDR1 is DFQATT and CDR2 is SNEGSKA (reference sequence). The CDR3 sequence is CSARGNRNEQFF. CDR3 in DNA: TGCAGTGCTAGAGGTAACCGGAATGAGCAGTTCTTC.

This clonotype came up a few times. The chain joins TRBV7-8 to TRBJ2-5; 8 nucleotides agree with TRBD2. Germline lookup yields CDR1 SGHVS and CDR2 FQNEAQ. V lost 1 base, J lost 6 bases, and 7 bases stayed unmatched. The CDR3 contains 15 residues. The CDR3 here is CASSLEGLDGQTQYF. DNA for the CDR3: TGTGCCAGCAGCTTAGAGGGACTAGACGGACAGACCCAGTACTTC.

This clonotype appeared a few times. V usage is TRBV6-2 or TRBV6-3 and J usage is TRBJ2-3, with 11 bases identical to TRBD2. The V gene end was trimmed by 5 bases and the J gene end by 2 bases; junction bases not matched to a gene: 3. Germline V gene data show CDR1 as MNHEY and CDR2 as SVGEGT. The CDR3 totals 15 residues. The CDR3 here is CASSGTSGDTDTQYF. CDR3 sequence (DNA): TGTGCCAGCAGTGGGACTAGCGGCGACACAGATACGCAGTATTTT.

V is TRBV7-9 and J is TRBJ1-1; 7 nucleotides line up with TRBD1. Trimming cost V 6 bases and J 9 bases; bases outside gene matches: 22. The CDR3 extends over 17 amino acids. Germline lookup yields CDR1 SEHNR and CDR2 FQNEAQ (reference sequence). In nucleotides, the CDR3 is TGTGCCAGCAGAGGGGGCCCCCAACAGGCGGTTGAAAGAAAAGCTTTCTTT. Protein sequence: CASRGGPQQAVERKAFF.

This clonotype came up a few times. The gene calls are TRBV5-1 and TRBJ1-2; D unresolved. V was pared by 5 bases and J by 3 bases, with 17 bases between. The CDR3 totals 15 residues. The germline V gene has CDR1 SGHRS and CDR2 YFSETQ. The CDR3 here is CASRGPGGSDYGYTF. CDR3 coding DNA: TGCGCCAGCAGGGGCCCCGGCGGCAGTGACTATGGCTACACCTTC.

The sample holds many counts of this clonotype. The CDR3 sequence: CASSLTGVYGYTF. In nucleotides, the CDR3 is TGTGCCAGCAGCTTGACAGGGGTCTATGGCTACACCTTC. This chain connects TRBV5-6 to TRBJ1-2, with TRBD1 identical over 7 bases. This CDR3 contains 13 residues. CDR1 and CDR2 (germline): SGHDT, YYEEEE. V lost 1 base and J lost 4; bases outside the gene matches: 1.

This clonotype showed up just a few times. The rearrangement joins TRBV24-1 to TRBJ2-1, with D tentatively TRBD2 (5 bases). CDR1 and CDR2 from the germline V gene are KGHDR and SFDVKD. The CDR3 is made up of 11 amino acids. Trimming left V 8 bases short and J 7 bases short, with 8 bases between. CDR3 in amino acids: CATMGENEQFF. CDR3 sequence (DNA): TGTGCCACCATGGGAGAGAATGAGCAGTTCTTC.

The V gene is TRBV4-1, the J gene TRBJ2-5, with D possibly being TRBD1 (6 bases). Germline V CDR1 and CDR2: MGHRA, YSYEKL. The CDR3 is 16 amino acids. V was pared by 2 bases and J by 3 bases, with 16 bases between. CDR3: CASSQPPGQKKETQYF. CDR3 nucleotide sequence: TGCGCCAGCAGCCAACCCCCGGGACAAAAAAAAGAGACCCAGTACTTC.

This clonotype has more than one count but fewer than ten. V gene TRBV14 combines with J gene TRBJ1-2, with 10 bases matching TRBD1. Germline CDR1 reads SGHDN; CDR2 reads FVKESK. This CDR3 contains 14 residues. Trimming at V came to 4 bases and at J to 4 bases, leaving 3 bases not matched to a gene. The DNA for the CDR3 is TGTGCCAGCAGCCTGGGACAGGGGCTCTATGGCTACACCTTC. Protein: CASSLGQGLYGYTF. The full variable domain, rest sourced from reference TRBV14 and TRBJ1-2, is EAGVTQFPSHSVIEKGQTVTLRCDPISGHDNLYWYRRVMGKEIKFLLHFVKESKQDESGMPNNRFLAERTGGTYSTLKVQPAELEDSGVYFCASSLGQGLYGYTFGSGTRLTVV.

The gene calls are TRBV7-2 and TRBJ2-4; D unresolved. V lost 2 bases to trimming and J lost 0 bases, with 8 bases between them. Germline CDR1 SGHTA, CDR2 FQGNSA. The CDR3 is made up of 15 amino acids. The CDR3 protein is CASSLSVAAKNIQYF. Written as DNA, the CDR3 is TGTGCCAGCAGCTTATCGGTAGCAGCCAAAAACATTCAGTACTTC.

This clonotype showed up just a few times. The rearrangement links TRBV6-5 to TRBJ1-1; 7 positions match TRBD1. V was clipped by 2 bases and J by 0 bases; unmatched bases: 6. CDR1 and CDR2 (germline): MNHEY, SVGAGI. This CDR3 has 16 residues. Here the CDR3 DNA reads TGTGCCAGCAGTTACGAACAGGGGTTAGTGAACACTGAAGCTTTCTTT. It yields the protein CASSYEQGLVNTEAFF.

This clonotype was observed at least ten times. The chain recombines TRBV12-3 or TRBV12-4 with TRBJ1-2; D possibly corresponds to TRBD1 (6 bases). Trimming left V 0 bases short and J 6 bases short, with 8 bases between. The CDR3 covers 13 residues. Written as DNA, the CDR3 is TGTGCCAGCAGTTTAGCCAGGGGACATGGCTACACCTTC. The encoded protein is CASSLARGHGYTF.

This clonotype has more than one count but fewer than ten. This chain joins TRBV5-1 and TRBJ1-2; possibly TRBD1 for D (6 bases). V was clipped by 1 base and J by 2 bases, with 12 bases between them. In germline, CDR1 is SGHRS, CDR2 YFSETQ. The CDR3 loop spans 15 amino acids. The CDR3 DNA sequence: TGCGCCAGCAGCTTGTCAGGGGTAGGGAACTATGGCTACACCTTC. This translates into CASSLSGVGNYGYTF.

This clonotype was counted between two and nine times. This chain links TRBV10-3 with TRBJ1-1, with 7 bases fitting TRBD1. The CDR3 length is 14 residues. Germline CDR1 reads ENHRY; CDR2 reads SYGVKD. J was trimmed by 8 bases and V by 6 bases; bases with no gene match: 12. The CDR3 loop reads CAISQQGNLGEAFF. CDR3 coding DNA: TGTGCCATCAGCCAACAGGGGAATTTGGGGGAAGCTTTCTTT.

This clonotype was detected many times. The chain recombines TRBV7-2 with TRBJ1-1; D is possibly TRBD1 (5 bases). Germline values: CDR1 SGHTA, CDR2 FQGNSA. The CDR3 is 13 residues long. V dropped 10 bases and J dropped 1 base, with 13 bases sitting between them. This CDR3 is CATQDTPNTEAFF. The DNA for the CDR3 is TGTGCCACACAGGACACACCGAACACTGAAGCTTTCTTT.

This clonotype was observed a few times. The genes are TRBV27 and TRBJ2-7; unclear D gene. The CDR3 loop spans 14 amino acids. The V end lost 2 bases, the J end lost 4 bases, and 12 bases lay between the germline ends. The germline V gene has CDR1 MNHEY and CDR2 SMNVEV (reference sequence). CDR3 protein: CASSLKRNGYEQYF. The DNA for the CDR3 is TGTGCCAGCAGTTTAAAGCGAAACGGTTACGAGCAGTACTTC.

Here the CDR3 DNA reads TGCAGCGTTGAGAGCCTCCCCCGAGCGAACACCGGGGAGCTGTTTTTT. It yields the protein CSVESLPRANTGELFF. This rearrangement joins TRBV29-1 to TRBJ2-2, with D unresolved. The CDR3 has 16 residues. V shed 3 bases and J shed 0 bases, with 14 bases lying between them. Germline CDR1 SQVTM, CDR2 ANQGSEA.

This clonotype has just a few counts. CDR3 sequence: CASKAGGPGRDEQFF. The CDR3, as DNA: TGTGCCAGCAAAGCGGGAGGGCCGGGGCGGGATGAGCAGTTCTTC. This chain links TRBV2 with TRBJ2-1, with TRBD2 matching over 10 bases. The CDR3 is 15 amino acids. Trimming took 7 bases from V and 8 from J; bases not matched to a gene: 11. CDR1 is SNHLY and CDR2 is FYNNEI in the germline V gene.